This T cell receptor (beta chain) is from a study of shared clonotypes between healthy human individuals. The CDR3 has 14 residues. Germline V lookup: CDR1 SGHRS, CDR2 YFSETQ. V shed 0 bases and J shed 2 bases, with 6 bases lying between them. Cells designated naive CD8 were CD45RO-negative and were positively selected for CCR7, with terminally differentiated effector memory CD45RA+ cells excluded. Healthy and HIV-negative, the adult donors had no recent acute infections or vaccinations. Whole-study results and caveats: Naive subsets generally exceeded memory subsets in estimated richness. Sharing across four donors was seen in roughly 5% of naive CD4 clonotypes.

Assay: immunoSEQ multiplex PCR; the TCRdb copy retains only in-frame clones and omits some. The sample lists 760,000 or so clones, 95% to 97% occurring once. Remarks on this clone: Antigen unknown.

Sequenced material: naive CD8+ T cells sorted from blood. The source of this sequence is a man aged 25 to 45 in good health. The chain combines TRBV5-1 with TRBJ1-5; D uncertain. The chain's CDR3 is CASSLGGGNQPQHF. As DNA, the CDR3 is TGCGCCAGCAGCTTGGGGGGAGGCAATCAGCCCCAGCATTTT.